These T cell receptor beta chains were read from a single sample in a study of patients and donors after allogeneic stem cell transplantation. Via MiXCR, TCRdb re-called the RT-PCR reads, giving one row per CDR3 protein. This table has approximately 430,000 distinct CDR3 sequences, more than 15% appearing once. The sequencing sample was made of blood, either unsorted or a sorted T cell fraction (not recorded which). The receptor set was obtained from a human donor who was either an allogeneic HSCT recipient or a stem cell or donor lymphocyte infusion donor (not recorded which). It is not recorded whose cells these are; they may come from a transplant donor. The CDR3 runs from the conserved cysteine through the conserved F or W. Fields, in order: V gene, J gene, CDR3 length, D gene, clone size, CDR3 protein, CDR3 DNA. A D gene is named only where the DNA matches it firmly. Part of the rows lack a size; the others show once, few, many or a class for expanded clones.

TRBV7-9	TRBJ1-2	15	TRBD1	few	CASSISGTGSYGYTF	TGTGCCAGCAGCATCTCCGGGACAGGGAGCTATGGCTACACCTTC
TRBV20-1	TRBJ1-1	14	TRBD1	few	CSARDYDRGQEAFF	TGCAGTGCTAGAGATTATGACAGGGGGCAAGAAGCTTTCTTT
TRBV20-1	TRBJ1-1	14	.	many	CSARDRKGRTEAFF	TGCAGTGCTAGAGATCGTAAGGGTAGGACTGAAGCTTTCTTT
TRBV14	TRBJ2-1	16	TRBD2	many	CASSQHGGLADNEQFF	TGTGCCAGCAGCCAACATGGGGGACTAGCGGACAATGAGCAGTTCTTC
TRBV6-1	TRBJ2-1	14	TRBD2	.	CASSRTSGRNEQFF	TGTGCCAGCAGTCGGACTAGCGGGAGAAATGAGCAGTTCTTC
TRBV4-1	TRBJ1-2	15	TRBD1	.	CASSQVGGTGRFYTF	TGCGCCAGCAGCCAGGTTGGGGGGACAGGAAGGTTCTACACCTTC
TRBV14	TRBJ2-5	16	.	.	CASSQDQGGSEETQYF	TGTGCCAGCAGCCAAGATCAGGGGGGTAGCGAAGAGACCCAGTACTTC
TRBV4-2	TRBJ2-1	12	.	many	CASRQDHNEQFF	TGTGCCAGCAGACAGGACCACAATGAGCAGTTCTTC
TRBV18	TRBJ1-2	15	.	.	CASSPRQADNYGYTF	TGTGCCAGCTCACCCAGACAGGCGGATAACTATGGCTACACCTTC
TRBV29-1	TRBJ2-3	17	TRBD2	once	CSVEGGSGRRRTDTQYF	TGCAGCGTTGAGGGGGGTAGCGGGAGGCGGCGCACAGATACGCAGTATTTT
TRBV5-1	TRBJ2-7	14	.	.	CASSPVQGPHEQYF	TGCGCCAGCAGCCCCGTGCAGGGCCCCCACGAGCAGTACTTC
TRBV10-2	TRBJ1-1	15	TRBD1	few	CASSESPGTGAKAFF	TGCGCCAGCAGTGAATCCCCCGGGACAGGGGCCAAAGCTTTCTTT
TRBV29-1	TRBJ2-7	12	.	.	CSVEGDNYEQYF	TGCAGCGTTGAAGGGGACAACTACGAGCAGTACTTC
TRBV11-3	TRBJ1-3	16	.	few	CASSTQRVSSGNTIYF	TGTGCCAGCAGCACCCAGCGGGTGAGCTCTGGAAACACCATATATTTT
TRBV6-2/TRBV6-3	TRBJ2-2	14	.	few	CASSYRELTGELFF	TGTGCCAGCAGTTACCGAGAGCTCACCGGGGAGCTGTTTTTT
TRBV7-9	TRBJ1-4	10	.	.	CASSLEPHLF	TGTGCCAGCAGCTTAGAGCCCCACCTTTTT
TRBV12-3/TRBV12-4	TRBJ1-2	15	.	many	CASSSTSGGSRGYTF	TGTGCCAGCAGTTCAACCTCGGGGGGGAGTCGCGGCTACACCTTC
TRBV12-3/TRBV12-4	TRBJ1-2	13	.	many	CASSFRGDYGYTF	TGTGCCAGCAGTTTCCGGGGAGACTATGGCTACACCTTC
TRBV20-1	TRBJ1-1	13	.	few	CSAEGVGNTEAFF	TGCAGTGCCGAGGGGGTAGGGAACACTGAAGCTTTCTTT
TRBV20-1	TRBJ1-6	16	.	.	CSARGEGNSYNSPLHF	TGCAGTGCTAGAGGCGAGGGGAACTCCTATAATTCACCCCTCCACTTT
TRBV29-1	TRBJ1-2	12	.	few	CSVEIRQGGYTF	TGCAGCGTTGAAATCCGCCAGGGCGGCTACACCTTC
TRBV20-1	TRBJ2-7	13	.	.	CSASRGYSYEQYF	TGCAGTGCTAGCCGAGGGTACTCCTACGAGCAGTACTTC